This entry lists 10 T cell receptor beta chains sequenced from one sample in a study of primary melanoma T cells and metastatic recurrence. Method: immunoSEQ multiplex PCR; TCRdb's copy keeps in-frame clones and lacks some. Here the sample spans more than 1,000 clones, around 87% being singletons. The sequenced sample consisted of melanoma tumor tissue. The receptor set was obtained from a human donor with melanoma.

This clone was counted only a few times. The genes are TRBV6-8 and TRBJ1-1; no reliable D call. CDR1 is MNHGY and CDR2 is SAAAGT in the germline V gene. With 5 bases removed from V and 0 bases from J, the gap between germline ends came to 7 bases. CDR3 size: 13 residues. The CDR3 spells CASSTTVNTEAFF. The CDR3 region has the DNA TGTGCCAGCAGTACAACAGTGAACACTGAAGCTTTCTTT.

This clone was counted between two and nine times. This chain connects TRBV11-3 to TRBJ1-5; no firm D call. V was trimmed by 5 bases and J by 3 bases, leaving 14 bases between them. The CDR3 spans 15 residues. Per germline, CDR1 SGHNT and CDR2 YENEEA. The CDR3, as DNA: TGTGCCAGCAGCCTCCCCATAGGGAACAATCAGCCCCAGCATTTT. It is translated as CASSLPIGNNQPQHF.

This clone occurred a few times. The chain uses TRBV18 and TRBJ2-6; a weak D match, TRBD2 (7 bases). CDR1 KGHSH and CDR2 LQKENI come from the germline V gene. The CDR3 loop spans 19 amino acids. V lost 0 bases to trimming and J lost 2 bases, with 17 bases between them. The DNA of the CDR3 is TGTGCCAGCTCACCACCTCTCGCGGGGGCTAGGGCTGGGGCCAACGTCCTGACTTTC. Amino acid sequence: CASSPPLAGARAGANVLTF.

This chain links TRBV11-3 with TRBJ2-1; 14 bases align to TRBD2. Germline trimming cut 5 bases from V and 7 bases from J; bases unmatched to any gene: 7. Germline V gives CDR1 SGHNT, CDR2 YENEEA. The CDR3 runs 16 residues. The CDR3 sequence is CASSPRLAGGVNEQFF. Here the CDR3 DNA reads TGTGCCAGCAGCCCCCGACTAGCGGGGGGGGTAAATGAGCAGTTCTTC.

This chain joins TRBV19 and TRBJ1-2, with D hard to call. V was shortened by 5 bases and J by 4 bases, with 5 bases between the two germline ends. CDR3 size: 11 residues. Per germline, CDR1 LNHDA and CDR2 SQIVND (reference sequence). In DNA form, the CDR3 reads TGTGCCAGTAGTGAGGGCTATGGCTACACCTTC. As protein: CASSEGYGYTF.

On this clone: The junction differs from germline at one of its ends, possibly a read error. This sequence joins TRBV15 and TRBJ2-1; the match to TRBD2 covers 10 bases. From germline, CDR1 is LNHNV and CDR2 YYDKDF (reference sequence). The CDR3 runs to 15 residues. The CDR3 protein is CASSPRAGGRNEQFF. The CDR3 DNA is TGTGCCAGCAGCCCCCGAGCGGGAGGGCGGAATGAGCAGTTCTTC.

This clone appeared a single time. This sequence joins TRBV18 and TRBJ2-5, with D possibly being TRBD1 (5 bases). There are 15 residues in the CDR3. The V gene lost 4 bases and the J gene lost 4 bases, with 16 bases spanning the gap. CDR1 is KGHSH, CDR2 LQKENI, per germline. The CDR3: CASSRPGSVRETQYF. In DNA, the CDR3 is TGTGCCAGCTCACGTCCAGGGTCGGTAAGAGAGACCCAGTACTTC.

The rearrangement uses TRBV18 and TRBJ2-2; D not resolved. Germline-derived CDR1 and CDR2 are KGHSH and LQKENI. Deletions cut 0 bases from V and 3 bases from J, with 8 bases between. CDR3 length equals 15 residues. Written as DNA, the CDR3 is TGTGCCAGCTCACCACCCCGTCTAGACACCGGGGAGCTGTTTTTT. Translating gives CASSPPRLDTGELFF. The entire variable domain, with the rest obtained from reference TRBV18 and TRBJ2-2, is as follows: NAGVMQNPRHLVRRRGQEARLRCSPMKGHSHVYWYRQLPEEGLKFMVYLQKENIIDESGMPKERFSAEFPKEGPSILRIQQVVRGDSAAYFCASSPPRLDTGELFFGEGSRLTVL.

As DNA, the CDR3 is TGTGCCAGCAGTTCGACCTATCCCTACGAGCAGTACTTC. Translation: CASSSTYPYEQYF. V usage is TRBV28 and J usage is TRBJ2-7, with D uncertain. This CDR3 region has 13 residues. Trimming pared 4 bases from V and 2 bases from J, leaving 9 bases between. Per the germline V gene, CDR1 is MDHEN and CDR2 is SYDVKM.

The V and J genes are TRBV15 and TRBJ2-1, with 8 nucleotides matching TRBD2. J gave up 8 bases and V 5 bases, and 14 bases lay outside the gene matches. CDR1 LNHNV and CDR2 YYDKDF come from the germline V gene (reference sequence). The CDR3 has 16 residues. The CDR3 loop is CATSVPGVAGPDEQFF. The CDR3 DNA sequence: TGTGCCACCAGCGTGCCCGGTGTAGCGGGACCGGATGAGCAGTTCTTC.